This record covers a single T cell receptor beta chain. Its antigen is currently not known. Base qualities are missing; no much larger clone stands one base away. The sample is drawn from a study of OX40 agonist ivuxolimab in advanced cancers. General notes on the study: Ivuxolimab, which targeted the costimulatory receptor OX40 (CD134), was an agonistic, fully human IgG2 monoclonal antibody. Intravenous ivuxolimab was administered to patients every 2 weeks at six dose levels: 0.01, 0.1, 0.3, 1.5, 3 and 10 mg/kg. The dose-escalation cohort was about 86% male with a mean age of around 62 years, ranging from roughly 23 to 90. Prior anti-PD-1, anti-PD-L1 or anti-CTLA-4 therapy was permitted, and checkpoint inhibitors had been received by roughly two fifths of dose-escalation patients. The monotherapy dose-escalation portion (N of about 50 patients) of the phase I ivuxolimab trial is reported in the paper. Of the approximately 50 patients in dose escalation, about 20 had hepatocellular carcinoma, some 15 had melanoma, 9 had renal cell carcinoma and 9 had head and neck cancer. Partial responses were achieved by three dose-escalation patients, of whom one had hepatocellular carcinoma and two had cutaneous melanoma. The purpose of peripheral TCRbeta sequencing was to test whether ivuxolimab changed TCR sequence diversity and led to clonal T-cell expansion. Overall results and qualifications from the work: After ivuxolimab, CD8+ T cells had more expanded clones than CD4+ T cells on average. Antigen specificity was not determined for the clonally expanded peripheral T cells. Clonal expansion of both CD4+ and CD8+ blood T cells was observed from baseline to week 6 at doses 0.1 to 3.0 mg/kg. Low levels of normalized T-cell clonal expansion were also seen in some patients who did not respond. Partial responders in the 0.1-3.0 mg/kg groups had among the lowest normalized peripheral clonal expansion, especially among CD8+ T cells.

Genomic DNA was extracted from sorted cells for sequencing of the TCRbeta CDR3 region. TCRbeta CDR3 regions were sequenced using the immunoSEQ Assay. TCRdb took over this immuneACCESS table, retaining in-frame rearrangements with V and J assigned. Such tables are incomplete; in checked studies, under half of the missing clones stem from an unresolved V gene, and the remainder is unexplained. The sample table records about 110,000 clones; 75% to 95% of these occur just once. Together, the top ten hold approximately 0.69% of the sample. Patients with a history of autoimmune disease or receiving systemic immunosuppression were excluded from the trial. Peripheral blood for TCR sequencing was collected from all dose cohorts at baseline, on cycle 4 day 1, and on cycle 7 day 1. Samples were obtained from an open-label, multicenter, first-in-human phase I dose-escalation trial of ivuxolimab. Adults with locally advanced or metastatic melanoma, renal cell, hepatocellular, or head and neck squamous cell carcinoma were enrolled in the trial. Before TCR sequencing, CD4+ T cells and CD8+ T cells were sorted from peripheral blood as separate populations.

The germline V gene (reference sequence) supplies CDR1 SGHNT and CDR2 YYREEE. The germline V end is reduced by 4 bases and the J end by 5 bases; junction bases left unmatched: 12. CDR3 length: 17 amino acids, cysteine to phenylalanine. The retained sequence is limited to the CDR3, 51 bases, with the frame set at the first base. The V and J segments used are TRBV5-4 and TRBJ2-2; 9 junctional bases match TRBD2. The specimen comprised CD4+ or CD8+ T cells sorted from blood, sampled in a trial of the OX40 agonist ivuxolimab. The clonotype comes from an adult with an advanced solid tumor such as melanoma, head and neck, liver or kidney cancer. The CDR3 reads as follows: CASSPSTSGGSTGELFF. The DNA sequence reads TGTGCCAGCAGCCCTTCGACTAGCGGAGGGAGTACCGGGGAGCTGTTTTTT. With the portions outside the CDR3 filled from the reference TRBV5-4 and TRBJ2-2 genes, the complete variable region becomes ETGVTQSPTHLIKTRGQQVTLRCSSQSGHNTVSWYQQALGQGPQFIFQYYREEENGRGNFPPRFSGLQFPNYSSELNVNALELDDSALYLCASSPSTSGGSTGELFFGEGSRLTVL.